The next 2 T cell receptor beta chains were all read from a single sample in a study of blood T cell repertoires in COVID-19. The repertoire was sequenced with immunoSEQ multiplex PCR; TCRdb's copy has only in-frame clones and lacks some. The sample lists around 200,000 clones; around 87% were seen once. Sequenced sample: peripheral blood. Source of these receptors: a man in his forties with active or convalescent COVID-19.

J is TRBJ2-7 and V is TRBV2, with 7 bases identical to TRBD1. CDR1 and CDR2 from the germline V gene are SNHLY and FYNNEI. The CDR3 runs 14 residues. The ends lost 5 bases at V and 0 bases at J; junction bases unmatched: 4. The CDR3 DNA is TGTGCCAGCAGTAGACAGGGCTTCTCCTACGAGCAGTACTTC. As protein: CASSRQGFSYEQYF.

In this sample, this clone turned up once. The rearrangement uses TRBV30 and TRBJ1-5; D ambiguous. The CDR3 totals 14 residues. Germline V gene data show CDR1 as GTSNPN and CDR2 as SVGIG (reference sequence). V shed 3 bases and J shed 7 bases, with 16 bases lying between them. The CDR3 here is CAWSPWEGGQPQHF. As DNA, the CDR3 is TGTGCCTGGAGCCCGTGGGAGGGCGGGCAGCCCCAGCATTTT. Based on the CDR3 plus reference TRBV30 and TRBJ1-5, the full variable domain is SQTIHQWPATLVQPVGSPLSLECTVEGTSNPNLYWYRQAAGRGLQLLFYSVGIGQISSEVPQNLSASRPQDRQFILSSKKLLLSDSGFYLCAWSPWEGGQPQHFGDGTRLSIL.